The present T cell receptor (beta chain) was sequenced within a study of early T cells in non-severe SARS-CoV-2 infection (dated by TCRdb to the early 2020s). Regarding the study in general: Bulk RNA from unsorted whole blood was used for TCR sequencing, so alpha and beta chains could not be paired.

The study was a case-control design nested within a healthcare worker cohort in London, UK, with weekly nasopharyngeal swab PCR tests and blood sampling. Between 23 and 31 March 2020, the week of the UK lockdown, healthcare workers were enrolled and then followed up weekly for as long as 16 weeks. Beyond this particular receptor, the publication reports: VDJdb matching was skewed toward anti-spike CD8 responses and likely underestimated virus-specific expansions, missing private and CD4 specificities.

V drops 8 bases and J drops 1 base, leaving 14 bases in between. Reading the germline V gene (reference sequence) gives CDR1 SEHNR and CDR2 FQNEAQ. The CDR3 runs 14 amino acids, cysteine and phenylalanine included. Of all the DNA, just the CDR3 is kept, 42 bases in frame from base 1. This clonotype was seen ten or more times. Its antigen is currently not known. Per-nucleotide qualities are absent, and no much larger clonotype sits a single base away. The library was built by means of 5' RACE. Reads for this sample came from a NextSeq 500. The TCR library protocol attached unique molecular identifiers to individual cDNA molecules to correct for sequencing error and PCR bias. TCR alpha and beta chains were both sequenced, and the abundances of alpha and beta sequences in each sample were closely correlated with each other. The study's processing was this. Decombinator V4 was used to perform V gene, J gene and CDR3 annotation of TCR sequences. Expanded TCRs were defined as changing significantly between any two time points under a Poisson model with p below 0.0001. TCR abundances were normalised to the total number of TCRs sequenced in each sample and reported as counts per million. TRAV1-2 paired with TRAJ12, TRAJ20 or TRAJ33 defined MAIT TCRs, while TRAV10 paired with TRAJ18 defined iNKT TCRs. VDJdb, accessed 1 November 2021, was searched for CMV, EBV and SARS-CoV-2 annotated TCRs, excluding TCRs annotated for multiple antigens. The public sequencing data were trimmed at Q25 with fastp and processed into clonotypes with MiXCR by TCRdb, which kept only in-frame beta chains. A single entry per CDR3 protein holds the most common genes and DNA from its merged rows. TCRdb, not the original authors, processed these V and J calls. This sample holds about 23,000 distinct CDR3 sequences; more than 3.5% were observed only once. The top ten hold 7.5% to 10% of the sample.

The clonotype comes from an adult who was a healthcare worker with PCR-confirmed SARS-CoV-2 infection or an uninfected control (not recorded which). The sequenced sample consisted of whole blood. The V gene is TRBV7-9 and the J gene is TRBJ1-1, with no confidently assigned D gene. The CDR3: CASLPGRTNTEAFF. The sequenced DNA is TGTGCCAGCCTTCCAGGCAGAACGAACACTGAAGCTTTCTTT.